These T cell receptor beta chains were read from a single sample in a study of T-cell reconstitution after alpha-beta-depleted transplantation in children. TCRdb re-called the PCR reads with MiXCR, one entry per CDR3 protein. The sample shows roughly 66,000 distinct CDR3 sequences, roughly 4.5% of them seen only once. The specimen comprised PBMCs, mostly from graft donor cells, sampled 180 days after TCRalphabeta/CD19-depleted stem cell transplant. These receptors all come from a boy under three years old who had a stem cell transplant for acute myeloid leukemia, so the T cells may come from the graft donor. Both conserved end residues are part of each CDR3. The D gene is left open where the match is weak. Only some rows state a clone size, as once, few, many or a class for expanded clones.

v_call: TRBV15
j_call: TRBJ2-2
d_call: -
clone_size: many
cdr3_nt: TGTGCCACCAGCAGAGATGACACCGGGGAGCTGTTTTTT
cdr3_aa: CATSRDDTGELFF

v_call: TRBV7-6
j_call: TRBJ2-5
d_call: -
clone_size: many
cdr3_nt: TGTGCCAGCAGCTTAGGGGTAGTGGCCCAAGAGACCCAGTACTTC
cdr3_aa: CASSLGVVAQETQYF

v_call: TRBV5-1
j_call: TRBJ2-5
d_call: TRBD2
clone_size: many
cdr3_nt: TGCGCCAGCAGAAAGTCGGGGGGACTCCAAGAGACCCAGTACTTC
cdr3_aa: CASRKSGGLQETQYF

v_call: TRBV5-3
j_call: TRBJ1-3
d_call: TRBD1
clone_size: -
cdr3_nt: TGTGCCAGGGGCCTGGGCAAGGGCAGGGGGATTGCCCGGAAGCCTGGAAACACCATATATTTT
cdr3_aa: CARGLGKGRGIARKPGNTIYF

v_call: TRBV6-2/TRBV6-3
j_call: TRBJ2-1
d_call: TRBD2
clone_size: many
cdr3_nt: TGTGCCAGCAGTTCGCTAGCGGGGGGAAGCGGACTTTTCTACAATGAGCAGTTCTTC
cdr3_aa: CASSSLAGGSGLFYNEQFF

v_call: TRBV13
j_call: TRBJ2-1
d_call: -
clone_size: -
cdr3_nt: TGTGCCAGCAGCCGGACAGTAGGTGAGCAGTTCTTC
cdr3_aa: CASSRTVGEQFF

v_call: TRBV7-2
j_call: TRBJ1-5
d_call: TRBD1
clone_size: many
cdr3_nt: TGTGCCAGCAGACAGACAGGGGGTGTTCATCAGCCCCAGCATTTT
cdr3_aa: CASRQTGGVHQPQHF

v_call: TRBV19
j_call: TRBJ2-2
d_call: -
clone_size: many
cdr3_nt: TGTGCCAGTAGTATGGAACCCACCGGGGAGCTGTTTTTT
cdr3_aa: CASSMEPTGELFF

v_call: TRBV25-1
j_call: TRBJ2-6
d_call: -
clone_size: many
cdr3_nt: TGTGCCAGCAGTGGGGCCTACTCTGGGGCCAACGTCCTGACTTTC
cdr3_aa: CASSGAYSGANVLTF

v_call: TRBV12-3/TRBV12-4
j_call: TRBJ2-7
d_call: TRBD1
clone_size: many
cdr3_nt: TGTGCCAGCAGTTTGGGCCCAGGGGGTACCTACGAGCAGTACTTC
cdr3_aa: CASSLGPGGTYEQYF

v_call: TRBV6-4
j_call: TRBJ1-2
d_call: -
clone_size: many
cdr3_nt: TGTGCCAGCAGTGAATTGGCAGGGAGTAGTGGCTACACCTTC
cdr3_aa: CASSELAGSSGYTF

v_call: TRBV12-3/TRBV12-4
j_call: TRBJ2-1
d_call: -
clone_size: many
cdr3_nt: TGTGCCAGCAGTTTACTCGCAGGGAGGAATGAGCAGTTCTTC
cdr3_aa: CASSLLAGRNEQFF

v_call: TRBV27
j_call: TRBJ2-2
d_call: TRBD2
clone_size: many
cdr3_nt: TGTGCCAGCAGCCGGCAGGGAGGGACCGGGGAGCTGTTTTTT
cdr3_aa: CASSRQGGTGELFF

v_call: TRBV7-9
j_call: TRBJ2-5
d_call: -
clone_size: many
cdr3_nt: TGTGCCAGCAGCTTAGGGACCCCAGGGGAGACCCAGTACTTC
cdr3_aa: CASSLGTPGETQYF

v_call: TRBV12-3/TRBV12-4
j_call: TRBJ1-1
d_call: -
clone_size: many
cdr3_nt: TGTGCCAGCAGCCGAGGGGGGGCGCGGACTGAAGCTTTCTTT
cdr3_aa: CASSRGGARTEAFF

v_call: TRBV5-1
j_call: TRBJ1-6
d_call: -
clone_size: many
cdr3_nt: TGCGCCAGCAGCTTGGGGCAGGGCCTAAATTCACCCCTCCACTTT
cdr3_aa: CASSLGQGLNSPLHF

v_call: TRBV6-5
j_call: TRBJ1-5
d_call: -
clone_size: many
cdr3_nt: TGTGCCAGCAGTTTTGGATGGCATCAGCCCCAGCATTTT
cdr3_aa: CASSFGWHQPQHF

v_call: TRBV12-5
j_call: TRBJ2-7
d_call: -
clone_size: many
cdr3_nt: TGTGCTAGTGGTTTAGGGGTATGGGACGAGCAGTACTTC
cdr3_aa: CASGLGVWDEQYF

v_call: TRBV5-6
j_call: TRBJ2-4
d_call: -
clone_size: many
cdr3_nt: TGTGCCAGCAGCGGCGGTTACGCCAAAAACATTCAGTACTTC
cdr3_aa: CASSGGYAKNIQYF

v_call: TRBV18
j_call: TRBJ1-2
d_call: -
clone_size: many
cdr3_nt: TGTGCCAGCTCACCGTTCCCCTCGCGATATGGCTACACCTTC
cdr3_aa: CASSPFPSRYGYTF

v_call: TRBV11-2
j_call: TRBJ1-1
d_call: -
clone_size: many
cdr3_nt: TGTGCCAGCAGCCCGTTCAGGGCGACTGAAGCTTTCTTT
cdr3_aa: CASSPFRATEAFF

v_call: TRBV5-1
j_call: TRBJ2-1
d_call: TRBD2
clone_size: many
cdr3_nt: TGCGCCAGCAGCTCCGAACCCACCCGACAGCGGGGCGATGAGCAGTTCTTC
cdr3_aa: CASSSEPTRQRGDEQFF

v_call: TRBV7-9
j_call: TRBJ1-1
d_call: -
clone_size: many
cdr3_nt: TGTGCCAGCAGCTTAGCGCACACAGCTACTGAAGCTTTCTTT
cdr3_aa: CASSLAHTATEAFF

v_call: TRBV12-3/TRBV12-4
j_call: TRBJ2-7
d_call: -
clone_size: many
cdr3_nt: TGTGCCAGCAGTCCCCTCGGGTGGGGGCGGAATGACTCCTACGAGCAGTACTTC
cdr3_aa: CASSPLGWGRNDSYEQYF

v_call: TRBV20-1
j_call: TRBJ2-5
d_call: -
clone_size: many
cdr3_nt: TGCAGTGCTAGTTTAGGAGTTTGGGCAGAGACCCAGTACTTC
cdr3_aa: CSASLGVWAETQYF

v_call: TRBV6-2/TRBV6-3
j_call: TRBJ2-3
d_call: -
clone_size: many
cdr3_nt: TGTGCCAGCAGTTACCAGGGGTTGGGCACAGATACGCAGTATTTT
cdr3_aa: CASSYQGLGTDTQYF

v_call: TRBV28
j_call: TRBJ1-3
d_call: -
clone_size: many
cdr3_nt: TGTGCCAGCAGGTATAATGCAGGGACAACCTCTGGAAACACCATATATTTT
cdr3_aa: CASRYNAGTTSGNTIYF

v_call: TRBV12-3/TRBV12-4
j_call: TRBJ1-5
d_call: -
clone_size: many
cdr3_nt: TGTGCCAGCAGGTATAACCAGGGATATCAGCCCCAGCATTTT
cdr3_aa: CASRYNQGYQPQHF

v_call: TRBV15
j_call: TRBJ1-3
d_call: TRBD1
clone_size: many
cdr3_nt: TGTGCCACCAGCGGACAGGGTGGTTCTGGAAACACCATATATTTT
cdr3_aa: CATSGQGGSGNTIYF

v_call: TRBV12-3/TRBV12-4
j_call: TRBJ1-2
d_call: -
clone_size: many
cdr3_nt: TGTGCCAGCAGAACCGGGACCGCCTATGGCTACACCTTC
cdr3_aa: CASRTGTAYGYTF

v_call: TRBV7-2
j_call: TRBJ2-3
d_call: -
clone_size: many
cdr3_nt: TGTGCCAGCAGTCTGCAGGGAGCTTACCCGGGCTCAGGCACAGATACGCAGTATTTT
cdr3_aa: CASSLQGAYPGSGTDTQYF

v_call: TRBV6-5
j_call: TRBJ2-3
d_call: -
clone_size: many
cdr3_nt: TGTGCCAGCAGTTACTCCGACAGCACAGATACGCAGTATTTT
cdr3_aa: CASSYSDSTDTQYF

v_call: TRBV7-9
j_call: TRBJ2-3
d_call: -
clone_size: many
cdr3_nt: TGTGCCAGCACCATCGGAGGGCTGAGCGGCCCAGATACGCAGTATTTT
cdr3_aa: CASTIGGLSGPDTQYF

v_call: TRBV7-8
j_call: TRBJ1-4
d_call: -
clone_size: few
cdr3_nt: TGTGCCAGCAGCCCAAAGACCCTAGACAGGCGGAGGGAAAAACTGTTTTTT
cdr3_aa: CASSPKTLDRRREKLFF

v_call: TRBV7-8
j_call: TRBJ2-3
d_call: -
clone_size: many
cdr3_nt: TGTGCCAGCAGCGAAAGGCCCTACACAGATACGCAGTATTTT
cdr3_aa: CASSERPYTDTQYF

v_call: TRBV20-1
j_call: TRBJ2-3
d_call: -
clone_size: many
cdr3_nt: TGCAGTCCGGTTGCGCAGTATTTT
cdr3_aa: CSPVAQYF

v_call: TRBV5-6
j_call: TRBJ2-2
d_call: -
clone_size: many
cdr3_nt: TGTGCCAGCAGCTTTGTTCGGCAGGGAAGAACCGGGGAGCTGTTTTTT
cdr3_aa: CASSFVRQGRTGELFF

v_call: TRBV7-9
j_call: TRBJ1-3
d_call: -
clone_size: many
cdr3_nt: TGTGCCATCCATCTGCTCTCTGGAAACACCATATATTTT
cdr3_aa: CAIHLLSGNTIYF

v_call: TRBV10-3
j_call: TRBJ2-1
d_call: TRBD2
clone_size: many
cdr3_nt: TGTGCCATCAGTCCCTCCCTAGCGGGGGGGCAGTTCTTC
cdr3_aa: CAISPSLAGGQFF

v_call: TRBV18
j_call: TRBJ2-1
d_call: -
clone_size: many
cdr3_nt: TGTGCCAGCTCACCAAGGGCCGATGAGCAGTTCTTC
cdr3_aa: CASSPRADEQFF

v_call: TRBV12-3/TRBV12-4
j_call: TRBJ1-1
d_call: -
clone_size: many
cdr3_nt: TGTGCCAGCAGTTTGGCGGGGGCGCCCACTGAAGCTTTCTTT
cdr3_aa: CASSLAGAPTEAFF

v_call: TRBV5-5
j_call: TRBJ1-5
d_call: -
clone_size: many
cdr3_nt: TGTGCCAGCAGCTCCGGGCAGGGTAGGGCTCAGCCCCAGCATTTT
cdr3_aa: CASSSGQGRAQPQHF

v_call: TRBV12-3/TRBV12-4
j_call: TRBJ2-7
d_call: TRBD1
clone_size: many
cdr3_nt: TGTGCCAGCAACTCCGGACAGGGGAGCTACGAGCAGTACTTC
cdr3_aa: CASNSGQGSYEQYF

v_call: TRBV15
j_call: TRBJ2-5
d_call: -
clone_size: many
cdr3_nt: TGTGCCACCAGCACTCCGACGGGGTTGGAGACCCAGTACTTC
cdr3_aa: CATSTPTGLETQYF

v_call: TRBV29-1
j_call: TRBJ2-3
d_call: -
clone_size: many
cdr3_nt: TGCAGCGTTGATGTCGGGGAGAGGCGATATACGCAGTATTTT
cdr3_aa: CSVDVGERRYTQYF

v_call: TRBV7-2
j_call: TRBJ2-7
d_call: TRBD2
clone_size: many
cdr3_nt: TGTGCCAGCAGCCCGGGACTATTTTTCTACGAGCAGTACTTC
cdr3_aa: CASSPGLFFYEQYF

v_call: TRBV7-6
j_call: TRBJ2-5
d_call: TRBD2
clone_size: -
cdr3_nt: TGTGCCAGCAGCTTAGACGCTGGCGGGGGGGAGACCCAGTACTTC
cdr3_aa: CASSLDAGGGETQYF

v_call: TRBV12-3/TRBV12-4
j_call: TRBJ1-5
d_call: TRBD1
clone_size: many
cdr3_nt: TGTGCCAGCAACGACAGGGCCCCCCTCAATCAGCCCCAGCATTTT
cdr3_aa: CASNDRAPLNQPQHF